This TCR beta chain appears in the sequencing data of a study of blood T cells in healthy people across ages. A second PCR of about 7 to 12 cycles used a sample-barcoded 5' primer and a J-beta primer mix. TCRdb re-derived calls from the 5' RACE reads in MiXCR, one entry per CDR3 protein. The sample has about 720,000 distinct CDR3 sequences; 25% are singletons. Trimming at V came to 4 bases and at J to 1 base, leaving 5 bases not matched to a gene. From germline, CDR1 is SEHNR and CDR2 FQNEAQ (reference sequence). This CDR3 is 15 amino acids long. These data were also reused for a study on T cells of mothers and their children.

The chain recombines TRBV7-9 with TRBJ1-1; the match to TRBD1 covers 8 bases. The sample was blood. The TCR originated in a boy younger than 18 in good health. The CDR3 reads CASSYHRGANTEAFF. CDR3 nucleotide sequence: TGTGCCAGCAGCTACCACAGGGGGGCGAACACTGAAGCTTTCTTT.